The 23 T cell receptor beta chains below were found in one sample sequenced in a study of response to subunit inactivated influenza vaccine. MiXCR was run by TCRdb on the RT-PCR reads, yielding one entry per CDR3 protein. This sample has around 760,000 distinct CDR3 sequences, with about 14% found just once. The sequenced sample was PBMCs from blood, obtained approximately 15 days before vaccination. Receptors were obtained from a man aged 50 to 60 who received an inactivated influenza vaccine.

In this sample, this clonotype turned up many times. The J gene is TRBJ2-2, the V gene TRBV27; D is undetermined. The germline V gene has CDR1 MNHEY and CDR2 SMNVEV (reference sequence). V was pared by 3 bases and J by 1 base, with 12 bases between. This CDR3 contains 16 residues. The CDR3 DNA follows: TGTGCCAGCAGTTTGCTTGTGGGCGAGAACACCGGGGAGCTGTTTTTT. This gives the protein CASSLLVGENTGELFF.

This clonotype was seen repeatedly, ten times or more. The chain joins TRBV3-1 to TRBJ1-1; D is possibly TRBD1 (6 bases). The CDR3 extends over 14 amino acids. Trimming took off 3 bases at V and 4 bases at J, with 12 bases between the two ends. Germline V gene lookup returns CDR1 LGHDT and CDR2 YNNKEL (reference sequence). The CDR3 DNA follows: TGTGCCAGCAGCCAGGTCAGGGGCGGCACTGAAGCTTTCTTT. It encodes CASSQVRGGTEAFF.

The DNA of the CDR3 is TGTGCCAGCAGCCACACAGTGAACACTGAAGCTTTCTTT. It translates to CASSHTVNTEAFF. The chain employs TRBV12-3 or TRBV12-4 and TRBJ1-1; D is unresolved. This CDR3 region has 13 residues. Trimming pared 6 bases from V and 0 bases from J, leaving 8 bases between.

The DNA for the CDR3 is TGTGCCAGCAGCCACGGGACAGGGGGCTGGAGCAATCAGCCCCAGCATTTT. This sequence encodes CASSHGTGGWSNQPQHF. The chain recombines TRBV3-1 with TRBJ1-5; 12 nucleotides agree with TRBD1. Germline CDR1 LGHDT, CDR2 YNNKEL (reference sequence). Unmatched junction bases numbered 4, after V lost 3 bases and J lost 1 base. There are 17 residues in the CDR3.

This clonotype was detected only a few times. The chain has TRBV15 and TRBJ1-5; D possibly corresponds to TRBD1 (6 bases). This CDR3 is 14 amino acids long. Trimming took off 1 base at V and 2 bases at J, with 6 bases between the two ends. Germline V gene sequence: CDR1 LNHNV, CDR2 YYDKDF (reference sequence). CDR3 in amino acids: CATSRGTGNQPQHF. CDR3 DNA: TGTGCCACCAGCAGAGGGACAGGCAATCAGCCCCAGCATTTT.

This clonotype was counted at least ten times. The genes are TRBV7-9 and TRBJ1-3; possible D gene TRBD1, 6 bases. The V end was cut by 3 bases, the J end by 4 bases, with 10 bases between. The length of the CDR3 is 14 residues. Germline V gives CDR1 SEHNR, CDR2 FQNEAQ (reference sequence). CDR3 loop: CASSFTGFGNTIYF. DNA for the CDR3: TGTGCCAGCAGCTTTACAGGGTTCGGAAACACCATATATTTT.

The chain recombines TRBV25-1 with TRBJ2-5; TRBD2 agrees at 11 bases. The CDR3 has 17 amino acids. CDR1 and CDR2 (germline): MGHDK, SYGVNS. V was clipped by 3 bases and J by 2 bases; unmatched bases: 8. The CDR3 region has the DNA TGTGCCAGCAGTGAGATAGCGGGGGGGCCAGCACAAGAGACCCAGTACTTC. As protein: CASSEIAGGPAQETQYF.

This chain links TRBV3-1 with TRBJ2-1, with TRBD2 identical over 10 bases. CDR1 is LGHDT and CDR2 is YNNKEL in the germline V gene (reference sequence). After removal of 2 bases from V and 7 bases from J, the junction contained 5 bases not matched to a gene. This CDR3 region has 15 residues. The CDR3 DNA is TGTGCCAGCAGCCAAAAAAAGACTAGCGGGAATGAGCAGTTCTTC. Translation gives CASSQKKTSGNEQFF.

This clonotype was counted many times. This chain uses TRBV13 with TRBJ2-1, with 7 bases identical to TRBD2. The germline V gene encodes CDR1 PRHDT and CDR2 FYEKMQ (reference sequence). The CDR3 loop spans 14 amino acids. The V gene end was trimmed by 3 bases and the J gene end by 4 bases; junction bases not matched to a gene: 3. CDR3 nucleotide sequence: TGTGCCAGCAGCTTTCGACTAGCTTACAATGAGCAGTTCTTC. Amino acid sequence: CASSFRLAYNEQFF.

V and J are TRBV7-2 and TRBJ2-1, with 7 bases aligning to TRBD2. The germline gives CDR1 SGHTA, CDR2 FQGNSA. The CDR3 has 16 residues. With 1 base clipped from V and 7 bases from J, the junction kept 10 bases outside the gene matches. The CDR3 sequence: CASSLDPGGGGNEQFF. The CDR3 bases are TGTGCCAGCAGCTTAGACCCTGGCGGGGGAGGGAATGAGCAGTTCTTC. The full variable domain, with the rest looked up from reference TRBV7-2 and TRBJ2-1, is GAGVSQSPSNKVTEKGKDVELRCDPISGHTALYWYRQSLGQGLEFLIYFQGNSAPDKSGLPSDRFSAERTGGSVSTLTIQRTQQEDSAVYLCASSLDPGGGGNEQFFGPGTRLTVL.

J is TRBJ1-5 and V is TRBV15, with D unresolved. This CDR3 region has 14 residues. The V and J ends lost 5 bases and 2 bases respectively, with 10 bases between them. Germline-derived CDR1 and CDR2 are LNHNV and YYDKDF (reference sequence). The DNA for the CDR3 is TGTGCCACCAGCGCCTCCTTGGGCAATCAGCCCCAGCATTTT. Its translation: CATSASLGNQPQHF.

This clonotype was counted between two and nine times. DNA of the CDR3: TGCGCCAGCAGGACAGCATCTTCCCTTGGGGAGACCCAGTACTTC. Its translation is CASRTASSLGETQYF. The V gene is TRBV5-1, the J gene TRBJ2-5; D might be TRBD1 (5 bases). Trimming removed 5 bases at V and 5 bases at J, with 19 bases between. This CDR3 spans 15 amino acids. Germline assignment: CDR1 SGHRS and CDR2 YFSETQ.

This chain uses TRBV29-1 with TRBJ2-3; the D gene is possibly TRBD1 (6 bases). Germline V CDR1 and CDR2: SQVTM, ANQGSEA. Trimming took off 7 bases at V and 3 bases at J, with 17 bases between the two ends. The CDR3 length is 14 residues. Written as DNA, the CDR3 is TGCAGCGCCGCAGGGGACCCCTTTACAGATACGCAGTATTTT. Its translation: CSAAGDPFTDTQYF.

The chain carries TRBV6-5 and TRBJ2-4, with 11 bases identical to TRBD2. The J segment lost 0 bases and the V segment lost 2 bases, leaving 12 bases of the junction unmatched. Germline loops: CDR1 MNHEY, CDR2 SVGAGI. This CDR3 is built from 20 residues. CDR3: CASSYPPWTSGFLAKNIQYF. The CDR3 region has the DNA TGTGCCAGCAGTTACCCCCCCTGGACTAGCGGGTTCCTAGCCAAAAACATTCAGTACTTC.

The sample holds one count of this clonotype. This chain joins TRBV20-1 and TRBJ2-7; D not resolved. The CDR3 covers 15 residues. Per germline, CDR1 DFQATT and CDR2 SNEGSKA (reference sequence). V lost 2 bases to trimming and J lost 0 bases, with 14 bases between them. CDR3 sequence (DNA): TGCAGTGCTAGAATTCCCGGCGGCAGCTCCTACGAGCAGTACTTC. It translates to CSARIPGGSSYEQYF.

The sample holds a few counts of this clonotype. CDR3 coding DNA: TGCGCCAGCAGCCGGAAAACGGGATCGGAGGAAAAACTGTTTTTT. Translation gives CASSRKTGSEEKLFF. The chain has TRBV4-1 and TRBJ1-4; no reliable D call. Germline V lookup: CDR1 MGHRA, CDR2 YSYEKL. The CDR3 covers 15 residues. The V gene lost 4 bases and the J gene lost 8 bases, with 17 bases spanning the gap.

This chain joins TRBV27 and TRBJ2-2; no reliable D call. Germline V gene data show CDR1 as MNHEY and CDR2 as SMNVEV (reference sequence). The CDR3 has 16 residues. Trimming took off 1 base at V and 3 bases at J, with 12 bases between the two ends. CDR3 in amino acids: CASSLLADHYTGELFF. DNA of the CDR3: TGTGCCAGCAGTTTATTGGCAGATCACTACACCGGGGAGCTGTTTTTT.

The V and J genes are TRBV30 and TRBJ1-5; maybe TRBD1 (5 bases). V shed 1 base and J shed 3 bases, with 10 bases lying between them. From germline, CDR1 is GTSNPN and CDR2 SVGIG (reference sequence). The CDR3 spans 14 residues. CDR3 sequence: CAWSGSDTNQPQHF. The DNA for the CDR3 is TGTGCCTGGAGTGGGTCGGACACCAATCAGCCCCAGCATTTT. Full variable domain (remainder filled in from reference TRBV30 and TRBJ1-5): SQTIHQWPATLVQPVGSPLSLECTVEGTSNPNLYWYRQAAGRGLQLLFYSVGIGQISSEVPQNLSASRPQDRQFILSSKKLLLSDSGFYLCAWSGSDTNQPQHFGDGTRLSIL.

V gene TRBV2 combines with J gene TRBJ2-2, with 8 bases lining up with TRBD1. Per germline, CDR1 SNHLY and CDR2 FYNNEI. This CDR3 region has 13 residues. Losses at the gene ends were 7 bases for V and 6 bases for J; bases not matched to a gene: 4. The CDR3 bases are TGTGCCAGCACTCGACAGGGGCCCGGGGAGCTGTTTTTT. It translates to CASTRQGPGELFF.

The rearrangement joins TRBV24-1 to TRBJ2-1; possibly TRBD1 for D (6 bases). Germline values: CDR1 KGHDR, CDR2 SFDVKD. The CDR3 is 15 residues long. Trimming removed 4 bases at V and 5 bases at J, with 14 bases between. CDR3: CATSDSGTLDNEQFF. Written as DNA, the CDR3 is TGTGCCACCAGTGACTCCGGGACATTGGACAATGAGCAGTTCTTC.

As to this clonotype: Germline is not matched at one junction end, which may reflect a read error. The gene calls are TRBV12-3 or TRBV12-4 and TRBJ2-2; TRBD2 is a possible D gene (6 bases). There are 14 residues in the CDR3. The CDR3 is CASSFGGYTGELVF. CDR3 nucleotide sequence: TGTGCCAGCAGTTTCGGAGGGTACACCGGGGAGCTGGTTTTT.

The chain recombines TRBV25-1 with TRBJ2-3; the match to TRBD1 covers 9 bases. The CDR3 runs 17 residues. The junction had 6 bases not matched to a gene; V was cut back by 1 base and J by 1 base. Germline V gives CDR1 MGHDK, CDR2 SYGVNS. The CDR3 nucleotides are TGTGCCAGCAGTGAATGGGGACAGGGATCAGGCACAGATACGCAGTATTTT. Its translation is CASSEWGQGSGTDTQYF.

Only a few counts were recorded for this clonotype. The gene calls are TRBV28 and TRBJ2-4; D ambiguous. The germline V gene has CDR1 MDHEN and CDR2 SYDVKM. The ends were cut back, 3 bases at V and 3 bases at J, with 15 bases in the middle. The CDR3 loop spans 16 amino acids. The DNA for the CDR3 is TGTGCCAGCAGTTTTATTATTAGTCTGGGCAAAAACATTCAGTACTTC. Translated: CASSFIISLGKNIQYF.